Following are 11 T cell receptor beta chains from one sample sequenced in a study of CD8 T cells in Susac syndrome. Random hexamers were used to reverse transcribe the RNA input (about 0.5 to 1 ug). In TCRdb, the immunoSEQ multiplex PCR reads were re-called with MiXCR into one record per CDR3 protein. In the table there are 100,000 or so distinct CDR3 sequences, roughly 96% of which are singletons. Sequenced material: CD8+ T cells from PBMCs. These TCRs come from a human donor with Susac syndrome.

Turning to this clonotype: The germline gene is not matched at one end of the junction; a read error may be the cause. The chain is built from TRBV13 and TRBJ2-7, with 13 bases matching TRBD2. The CDR3 contains 14 residues. Germline values: CDR1 PRHDT, CDR2 FYEKMQ (reference sequence). CDR3 in amino acids: CASSLGTSGNEQYF. CDR3 coding DNA: TGTGCCAGCAGCCTAGGGACTAGCGGGAACGAGCAGTACTTC.

This chain joins TRBV9 and TRBJ2-1; 8 bases map to TRBD2. Germline CDR1 SGDLS, CDR2 YYNGEE. CDR3 length equals 16 residues. With 4 bases clipped from V and 9 bases from J, the junction kept 15 bases outside the gene matches. The CDR3 protein is CASSPLREGGLGEQFF. CDR3 coding DNA: TGTGCCAGCAGCCCACTCCGGGAGGGCGGCCTCGGTGAGCAGTTCTTC. Combining the CDR3 with reference TRBV9 and TRBJ2-1 gives the whole variable domain DSGVTQTPKHLITATGQRVTLRCSPRSGDLSVYWYQQSLDQGLQFLIQYYNGEERAKGNILERFSAQQFPDLHSELNLSSLELGDSALYFCASSPLREGGLGEQFFGPGTRLTVL.

The chain joins TRBV5-6 to TRBJ1-2, with 10 nucleotides matching TRBD1. The CDR3 covers 14 residues. Trimming took 0 bases from V and 6 from J; bases not matched to a gene: 2. Germline CDR1 is SGHDT and CDR2 is YYEEEE. The CDR3 DNA sequence: TGTGCCAGCAGCTTGGAGACAGGGGGCGATGGCTACACCTTC. It translates to CASSLETGGDGYTF.

The chain links TRBV20-1 to TRBJ1-2, with D tentatively TRBD1 (5 bases). The V and J ends lost 0 bases and 4 bases respectively, with 12 bases between them. This CDR3 comprises 14 residues. Per germline, CDR1 DFQATT and CDR2 SNEGSKA (reference sequence). The CDR3 nucleotides are TGCAGTGCTAGAGATTCAGGGTCAGTCTATGGCTACACCTTC. Protein sequence: CSARDSGSVYGYTF.

The V call is TRBV15, the J call TRBJ2-7; D is ambiguous. V shed 0 bases and J shed 2 bases, with 8 bases lying between them. The CDR3 runs to 14 residues. The germline V gene encodes CDR1 LNHNV and CDR2 YYDKDF (reference sequence). In DNA form, the CDR3 reads TGTGCCACCAGCAGAGATTCCACCCCCTACGAGCAGTACTTC. Its translation is CATSRDSTPYEQYF.

The chain recombines TRBV23-1 with TRBJ2-7; no firm D call. TRBV23-1 is sorted into the ORF group, with uncertain function. V was trimmed by 5 bases and J by 4 bases, leaving 15 bases between them. The CDR3 sequence is 14 residues long. The CDR3 DNA follows: TGCGCCAGCAGTTGTCTCCCCGATCGTTACGAGCAGTACTTC. It translates to CASSCLPDRYEQYF.

CDR3 amino acids: CASGLSGVYTDTQYF. The CDR3 DNA sequence: TGTGCTAGTGGTTTGTCCGGAGTTTACACAGATACGCAGTATTTT. V usage is TRBV12-5 and J usage is TRBJ2-3; D remains ambiguous. CDR3 length: 15 residues. In germline, CDR1 is LGHNT, CDR2 FRNRAP. V lost 2 bases, J lost 2 bases, and 11 bases lay in between.

The V call is TRBV7-8, the J call TRBJ2-7; 12 nucleotides match TRBD2. J lost 6 bases, V lost 9 bases, and 9 bases had no gene match. Germline V gives CDR1 SGHVS, CDR2 FQNEAQ. The CDR3 is 14 residues long. CDR3 sequence reads: CASDLAGGLGEQYF. The DNA for the CDR3 is TGTGCCAGTGACCTAGCGGGGGGGCTCGGCGAGCAGTACTTC.

This rearrangement joins TRBV6-2 or TRBV6-3 to TRBJ2-7, with no clear D. The CDR3 contains 13 residues. Germline CDR1 is MNHEY and CDR2 is SVGEGT. V was pared by 8 bases and J by 3 bases, with 14 bases between. The CDR3 bases are TGTGCCAGCCTTCCGTCGGGTGTCTACGAGCAGTACTTC. Its translation is CASLPSGVYEQYF.

The rearrangement joins TRBV4-2 to TRBJ1-1, with D maybe TRBD1 (5 bases). CDR1 LGHNA and CDR2 YNFKEQ come from the germline V gene. V lost 0 bases, J lost 5 bases, and 16 bases lay in between. There are 16 residues in the CDR3. The CDR3 region has the DNA TGTGCCAGCAGCCAAGAATGGGGGACGGGGGAAACTGAAGCTTTCTTT. It yields the protein CASSQEWGTGETEAFF.

The chain uses TRBV5-4 and TRBJ1-2, with no clear D. Germline V CDR1 and CDR2: SGHNT, YYREEE (reference sequence). The CDR3 contains 14 residues. V was clipped by 1 base and J by 3 bases, with 10 bases between them. As DNA, the CDR3 is TGTGCCAGCAGCTTGCCGAGGGTTGACTATGGCTACACCTTC. It codes for CASSLPRVDYGYTF.